This is a list of T cell receptor beta chains from one sample in a study of cytomegalovirus exposure and HLA in healthy donors. The method was immunoSEQ multiplex PCR; TCRdb's version includes in-frame clones alone and lacks a portion of them. Of just over 150,000 clones in the sample, more than 65% are singletons; the top ten hold 6.4%. Sequenced material: PBMCs. The receptors were gathered from a man aged 50 to 60 in good health and CMV-seropositive. Both conserved end residues are part of each CDR3. A D gene is named only where the DNA matches it firmly. The size of a clone is reported for some rows only, either as once, few or many, or as a class for expanded clones.

size	D	V	J	DNA	CDR3
.	.	TRBV6-1	TRBJ2-3	TGTGCCAGCAGTGACGGAGTCGTACCCACAGATACGCAGTATTTT	CASSDGVVPTDTQYF
.	TRBD2	TRBV5-1	TRBJ2-2	TGCGCCACCAGACTAGCGGGGGGGACCCTCACCGGGGAGCTGTTTTTT	CATRLAGGTLTGELFF
.	TRBD2	TRBV4-2	TRBJ2-7	TGTGCCAGCAGCCCAGGGACTAGCGGGGGGGTGAGCTACGAGCAGTACTTC	CASSPGTSGGVSYEQYF
.	.	TRBV5-4	TRBJ1-1	TGTGCCAGCAGACCCGGGGTTTCCGCGAACACTGAAGCTTTCTTT	CASRPGVSANTEAFF
.	TRBD2	TRBV30	TRBJ2-1	TGTGCCTGGAGTGCACGACGCCCCCCGGGACTAGCGGGGGGTAGCTCCTACAATGAGCAGTTCTTC	CAWSARRPPGLAGGSSYNEQFF
.	.	TRBV19	TRBJ1-5	TGTGCCAGTAGTACCCTAGGTGGTAGCAATCAGCCCCAGCATTTT	CASSTLGGSNQPQHF
.	.	TRBV9	TRBJ2-3	TGTGCCAGCAGCGTAGTTGCAGGGAACACAGATACGCAGTATTTT	CASSVVAGNTDTQYF
.	.	TRBV7-3	TRBJ2-3	TGTGCCAGCAGTCCAGACGGAGGAGCAAAAGATACGCAGTATTTT	CASSPDGGAKDTQYF
once	TRBD1	TRBV25-1	TRBJ1-4	TGTGCCAGCAGCCCCGGACAGGGATATAATGAAAAACTGTTTTTT	CASSPGQGYNEKLFF
.	TRBD1	TRBV2	TRBJ2-5	TGTGCCAGCAGCCCTGGGACAGTGCTTCTTATGCAGTACTTC	CASSPGTVLLMQYF
.	TRBD2	TRBV6-1	TRBJ2-3	TGTGCCAGCAGCTTTAGCGGGGGGCCCGCAGATACGCAGTATTTT	CASSFSGGPADTQYF
.	TRBD1	TRBV19	TRBJ1-2	TGTGCCAGTAGTTCACAGGGGTATGGCTACACCTTC	CASSSQGYGYTF
.	.	TRBV5-1	TRBJ1-2	TGCGCCAGCAGCTTGGGTTTAAACTATGGCTACACCTTC	CASSLGLNYGYTF
.	TRBD2	TRBV11-3	TRBJ2-1	TGTGCCTCAAGCGGGGGAGAGCAGTTCTTC	CASSGGEQFF
many	.	TRBV10-3	TRBJ2-3	TGTGCCATCAGTGGGCTCGGGGAGACCACAGATACGCAGTATTTT	CAISGLGETTDTQYF
.	.	TRBV27	TRBJ2-7	TGTGCCACCTCTTTCAGCGTCGGATCTTACGAGCAGTACTTC	CATSFSVGSYEQYF